This T cell receptor (beta chain) was recorded in a study of T cell responses to AZD1222 COVID-19 vaccine. Study results and limitations: Targets within unmutated variant regions were reportedly found for nearly half of spike-specific TCRs. White British donors predominated, females outnumbered males, and clonal diversity was possibly underestimated. Scientists sampled the repertoires only once the peak T cell response had passed.

Trimming cost V 3 bases and J 4 bases, with 10 bases left between them. Germline values: CDR1 DFQATT, CDR2 SNEGSKA (reference sequence). This CDR3 contains 13 residues. TCRdb's table, derived via immunoSEQ multiplex PCR, lists solely in-frame clones and lacks some. The sample consists of roughly 140,000 clones, around 88% of them appearing once. With respect to this clone: Its matching antigen is unknown.

This material consisted of peripheral blood, taken on day 0 of MenACWY control vaccination. This chain uses TRBV20-1 with TRBJ2-1; D is unclear. The sequence was obtained from an adult in good health. The CDR3 nucleotides read TGCAGTGCTAGTCCGCCATGGTACAATGAGCAGTTCTTC. It yields the protein CSASPPWYNEQFF.